The clone carrying this TCR beta chain was found a few times. Its target is not known. A universal primer site was created by template switching, with the cDNA bearing unique molecular identifiers. TCRdb itself ran the 5' RACE reads through MiXCR, one entry per CDR3 protein. The repertoire holds 550,000 to 800,000 distinct CDR3 sequences, with just over 7% as singletons. This record comes from a study of identical twins. Study outcomes and limitations: Invariant populations such as MAIT and iNKT cells could partly muddle zero-insertion analyses. With abundant cord blood beta clonotypes, insertions were fewer; memory repertoires showed no such pattern.

The CDR3 spans 14 residues. J was trimmed by 6 bases and V by 4 bases; bases with no gene match: 7. Everyone who gave samples was a healthy Caucasian. This sample was shared with a second study, whose subject was yellow fever vaccine responses in identical twins.

The rearrangement joins TRBV12-3 or TRBV12-4 to TRBJ2-3; 7 positions match TRBD1. The sample taken for sequencing was PBMCs. The receptor comes from a woman aged 18-29 years in good health. Written as DNA, the CDR3 is TGTGCCAGCAGTTCCTGGACAGGATGGGATACGCAGTATTTT. It is translated as CASSSWTGWDTQYF.